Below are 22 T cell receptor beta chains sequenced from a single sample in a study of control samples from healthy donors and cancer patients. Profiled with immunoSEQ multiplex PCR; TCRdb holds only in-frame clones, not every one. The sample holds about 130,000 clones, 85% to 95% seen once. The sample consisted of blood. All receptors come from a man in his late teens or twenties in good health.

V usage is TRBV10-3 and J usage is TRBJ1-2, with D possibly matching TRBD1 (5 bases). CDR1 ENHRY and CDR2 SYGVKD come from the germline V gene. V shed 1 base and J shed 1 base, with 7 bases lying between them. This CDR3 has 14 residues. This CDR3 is CAISEFDSNYGYTF. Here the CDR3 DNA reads TGTGCCATCAGTGAGTTCGACAGTAACTATGGCTACACCTTC.

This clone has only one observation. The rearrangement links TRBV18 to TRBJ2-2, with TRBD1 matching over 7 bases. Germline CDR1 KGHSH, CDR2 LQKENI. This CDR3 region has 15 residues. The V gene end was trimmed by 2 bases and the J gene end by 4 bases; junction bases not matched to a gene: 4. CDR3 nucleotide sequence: TGTGCCAGCTCACCAGACAGGGAAGCCACCGGGGAGCTGTTTTTT. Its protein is CASSPDREATGELFF.

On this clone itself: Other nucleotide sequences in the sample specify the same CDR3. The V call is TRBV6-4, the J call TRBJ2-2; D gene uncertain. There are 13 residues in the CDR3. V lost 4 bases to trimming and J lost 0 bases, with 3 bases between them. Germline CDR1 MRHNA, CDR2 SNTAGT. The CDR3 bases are TGTGCCAGCAGTGCAGCGAACACCGGGGAGCTGTTTTTT. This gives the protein CASSAANTGELFF.

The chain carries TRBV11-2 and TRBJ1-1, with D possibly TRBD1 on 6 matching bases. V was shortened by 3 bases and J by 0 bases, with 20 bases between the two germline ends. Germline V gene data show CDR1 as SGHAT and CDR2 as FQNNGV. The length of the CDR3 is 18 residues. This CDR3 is CASSFLPRLRGMNTEAFF. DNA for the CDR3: TGTGCCAGCAGCTTCCTACCTCGGCTGAGGGGGATGAACACTGAAGCTTTCTTT.

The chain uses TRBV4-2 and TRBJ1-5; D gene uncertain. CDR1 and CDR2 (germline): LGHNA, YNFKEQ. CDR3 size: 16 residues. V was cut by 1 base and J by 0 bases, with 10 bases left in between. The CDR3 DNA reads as TGTGCCAGCAGCCAAGCCCAGAGGGCTAGCAATCAGCCCCAGCATTTT. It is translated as CASSQAQRASNQPQHF.

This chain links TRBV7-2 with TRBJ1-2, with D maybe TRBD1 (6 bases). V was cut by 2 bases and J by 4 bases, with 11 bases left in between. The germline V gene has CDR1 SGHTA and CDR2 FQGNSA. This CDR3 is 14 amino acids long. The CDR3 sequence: CASSLTTGSYGYTF. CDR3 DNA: TGTGCCAGCAGCTTAACGACAGGAAGCTATGGCTACACCTTC.

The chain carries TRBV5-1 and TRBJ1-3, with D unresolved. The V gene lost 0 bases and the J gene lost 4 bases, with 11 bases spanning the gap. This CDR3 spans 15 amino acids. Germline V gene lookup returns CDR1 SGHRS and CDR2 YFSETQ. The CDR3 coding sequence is TGCGCCAGCAGCTTGGATCTGTTGGGCGGAAACACCATATATTTT. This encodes CASSLDLLGGNTIYF.

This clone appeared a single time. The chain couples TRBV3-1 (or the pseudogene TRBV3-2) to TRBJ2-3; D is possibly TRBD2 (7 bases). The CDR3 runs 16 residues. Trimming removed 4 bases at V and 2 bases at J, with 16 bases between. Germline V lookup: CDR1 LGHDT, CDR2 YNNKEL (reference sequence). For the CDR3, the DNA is TGTGCCAGCAGCCCGAGGGGGGGAGCGAACACAGATACGCAGTATTTT. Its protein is CASSPRGGANTDTQYF.

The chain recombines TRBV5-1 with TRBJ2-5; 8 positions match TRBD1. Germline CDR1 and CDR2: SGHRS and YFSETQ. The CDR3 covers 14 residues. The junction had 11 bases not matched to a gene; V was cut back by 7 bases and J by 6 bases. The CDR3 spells CASRGQGVVKTQYF. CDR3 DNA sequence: TGCGCCAGCCGTGGACAGGGAGTAGTAAAGACCCAGTACTTC.

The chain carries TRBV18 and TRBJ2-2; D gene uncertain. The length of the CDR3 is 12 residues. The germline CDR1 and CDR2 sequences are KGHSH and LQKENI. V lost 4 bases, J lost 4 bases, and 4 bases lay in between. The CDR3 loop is CASSQSTGELFF. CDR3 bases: TGTGCCAGCTCACAGTCCACCGGGGAGCTGTTTTTT.

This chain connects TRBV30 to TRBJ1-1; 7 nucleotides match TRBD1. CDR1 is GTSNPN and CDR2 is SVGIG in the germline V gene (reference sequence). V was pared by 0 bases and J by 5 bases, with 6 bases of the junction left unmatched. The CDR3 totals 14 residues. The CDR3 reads CAWSVQTGWTEAFF. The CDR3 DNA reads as TGTGCCTGGAGTGTCCAGACAGGGTGGACTGAAGCTTTCTTT.

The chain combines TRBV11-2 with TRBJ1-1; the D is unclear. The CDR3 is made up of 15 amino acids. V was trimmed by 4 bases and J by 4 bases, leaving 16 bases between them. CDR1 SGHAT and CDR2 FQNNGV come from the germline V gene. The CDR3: CASSWGGSRGTEAFF. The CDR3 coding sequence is TGTGCCAGCAGCTGGGGAGGGTCCCGAGGCACTGAAGCTTTCTTT.

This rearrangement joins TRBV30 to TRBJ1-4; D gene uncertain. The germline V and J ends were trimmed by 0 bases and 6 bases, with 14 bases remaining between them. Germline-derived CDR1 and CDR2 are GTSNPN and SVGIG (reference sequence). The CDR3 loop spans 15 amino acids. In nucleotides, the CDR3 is TGTGCCTGGAGTGTACAAACAATCGGATATGAAAAACTGTTTTTT. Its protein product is CAWSVQTIGYEKLFF.

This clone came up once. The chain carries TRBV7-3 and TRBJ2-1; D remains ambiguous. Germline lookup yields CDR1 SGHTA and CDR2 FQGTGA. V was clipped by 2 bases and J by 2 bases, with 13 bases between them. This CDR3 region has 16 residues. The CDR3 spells CASSLRPKGAYNEQFF. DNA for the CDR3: TGTGCCAGCAGCTTACGGCCCAAAGGCGCCTACAATGAGCAGTTCTTC.

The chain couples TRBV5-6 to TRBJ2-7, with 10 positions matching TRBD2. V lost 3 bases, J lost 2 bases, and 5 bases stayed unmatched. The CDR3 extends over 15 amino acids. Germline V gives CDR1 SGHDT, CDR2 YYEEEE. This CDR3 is CASSSDSGGTYEQYF. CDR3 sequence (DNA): TGTGCCAGCAGCTCCGATAGCGGGGGGACCTACGAGCAGTACTTC.

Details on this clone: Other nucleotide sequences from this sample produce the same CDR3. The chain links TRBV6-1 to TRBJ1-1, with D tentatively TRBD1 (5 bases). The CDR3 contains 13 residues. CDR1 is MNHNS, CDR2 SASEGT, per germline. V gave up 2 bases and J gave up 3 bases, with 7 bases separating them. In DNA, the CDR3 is TGTGCCAGCAGTGAACAGGGAGACACTGAAGCTTTCTTT. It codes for CASSEQGDTEAFF.

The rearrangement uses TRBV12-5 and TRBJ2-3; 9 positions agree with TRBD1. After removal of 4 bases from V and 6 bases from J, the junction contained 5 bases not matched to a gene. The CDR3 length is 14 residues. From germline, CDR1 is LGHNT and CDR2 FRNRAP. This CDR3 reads CASGSTGGGDTQYF. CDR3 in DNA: TGTGCTAGTGGTTCAACAGGGGGCGGGGATACGCAGTATTTT. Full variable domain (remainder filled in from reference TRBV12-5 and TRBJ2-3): DARVTQTPRHKVTEMGQEVTMRCQPILGHNTVFWYRQTMMQGLELLAYFRNRAPLDDSGMPKDRFSAEMPDATLATLKIQPSEPRDSAVYFCASGSTGGGDTQYFGPGTRLTVL.

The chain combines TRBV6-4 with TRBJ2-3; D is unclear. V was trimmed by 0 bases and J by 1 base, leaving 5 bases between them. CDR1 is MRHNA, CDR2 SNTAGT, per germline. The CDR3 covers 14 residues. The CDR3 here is CASSDSAGTDTQYF. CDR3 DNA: TGTGCCAGCAGTGACTCGGCAGGCACAGATACGCAGTATTTT.

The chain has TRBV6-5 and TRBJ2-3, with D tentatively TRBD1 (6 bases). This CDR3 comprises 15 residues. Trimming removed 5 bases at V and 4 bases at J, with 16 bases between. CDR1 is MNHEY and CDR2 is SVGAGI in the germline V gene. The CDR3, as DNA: TGTGCCAGCAGTCGGGACACCCTAAAGGCAGATACGCAGTATTTT. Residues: CASSRDTLKADTQYF.

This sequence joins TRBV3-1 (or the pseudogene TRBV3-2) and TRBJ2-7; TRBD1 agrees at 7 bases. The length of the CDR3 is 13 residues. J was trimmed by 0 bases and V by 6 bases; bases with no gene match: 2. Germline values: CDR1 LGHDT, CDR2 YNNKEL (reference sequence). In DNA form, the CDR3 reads TGTGCCAGCAGTCGGGACAGCTCCTACGAGCAGTACTTC. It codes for CASSRDSSYEQYF.

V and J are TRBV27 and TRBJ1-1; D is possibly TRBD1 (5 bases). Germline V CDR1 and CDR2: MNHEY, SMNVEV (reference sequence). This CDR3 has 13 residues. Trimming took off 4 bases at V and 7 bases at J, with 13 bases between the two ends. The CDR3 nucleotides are TGTGCCAGCAGTTCCCGATCAGGGCGTGAAGCTTTCTTT. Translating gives CASSSRSGREAFF.

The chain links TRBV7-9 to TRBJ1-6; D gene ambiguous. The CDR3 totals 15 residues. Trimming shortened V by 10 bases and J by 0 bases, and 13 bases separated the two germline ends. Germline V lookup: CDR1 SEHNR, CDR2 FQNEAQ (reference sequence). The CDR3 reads CATTRGISYNSPLHF. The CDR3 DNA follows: TGTGCCACTACACGGGGTATCTCCTATAATTCACCCCTCCACTTT.